A selection of T cell receptor beta chains follows, all from one sample in a study of CD8+CD57+ T cells in acquired aplastic anemia. MiXCR, run by TCRdb on the reads, gives a single entry per CDR3 protein. The sample shows around 200,000 distinct CDR3 sequences, around 50% of them seen only once. Sample: sorted CD4+, CD8+, or CD8+CD57+ T cells (not recorded which) from PBMCs. The receptor source for this set is a human donor in good health, serving as a control. The CDR3 runs from the conserved cysteine through the conserved F or W. The order of the fields is J gene, clone size, D gene, V gene, CDR3 DNA, CDR3 protein. A D gene is named only where the DNA matches it firmly. A row's size may be missing; if present it is once, few, many or a size class.

J gene: TRBJ1-4; clone size: many; D gene: NA; V gene: TRBV6-2/TRBV6-3; CDR3 DNA: TGTGCCAGCAGCCCACATGGACAAGCAGGTAGTGAAAAACTGTTTTTT; CDR3 protein: CASSPHGQAGSEKLFF
J gene: TRBJ2-7; clone size: NA; D gene: TRBD2; V gene: TRBV5-8; CDR3 DNA: TGTGCCAGTAGGCTAGCGGGGGGCCGAGCCTACGAGCAGTACTTC; CDR3 protein: CASRLAGGRAYEQYF
J gene: TRBJ1-2; clone size: NA; D gene: NA; V gene: TRBV10-3; CDR3 DNA: TGTGCCATCAGGCGGACCCTCGGAGACTATGGCTACACCTTC; CDR3 protein: CAIRRTLGDYGYTF
J gene: TRBJ2-1; clone size: once; D gene: NA; V gene: TRBV12-3/TRBV12-4; CDR3 DNA: TGTGCCAGCAGTTCAACCGGATCCGGGACCCTTAATGAGCAGTTCTTC; CDR3 protein: CASSSTGSGTLNEQFF
J gene: TRBJ1-6; clone size: few; D gene: NA; V gene: TRBV7-9; CDR3 DNA: TGTGCCAGCAGCTACTGGGACAACTGGGACGGTCCCACAAATCTCGTTTATAATTCACCCCCCCGCTTT; CDR3 protein: CASSYWDNWDGPTNLVYNSPPRF
J gene: TRBJ1-2; clone size: few; D gene: NA; V gene: TRBV20-1; CDR3 DNA: TGCAGTGCTAGCTGGCAATCTAACTATGGCTACACCTTC; CDR3 protein: CSASWQSNYGYTF
J gene: TRBJ1-1; clone size: many; D gene: NA; V gene: TRBV3-1; CDR3 DNA: TGTGCCAGCAGCCAAGACCCCTGGGCTGAAGCTTTCTTT; CDR3 protein: CASSQDPWAEAFF
J gene: TRBJ2-5; clone size: many; D gene: NA; V gene: TRBV4-2; CDR3 DNA: TGTGCCAGCAGCCCCACGGGGAGTGATGAGACCCAGTACTTC; CDR3 protein: CASSPTGSDETQYF
J gene: TRBJ1-4; clone size: many; D gene: TRBD1; V gene: TRBV5-1; CDR3 DNA: TGCGCCAGCAGCCCGAAACAGGGGGGAAAACTGTTTTTT; CDR3 protein: CASSPKQGGKLFF
J gene: TRBJ2-3; clone size: many; D gene: TRBD2; V gene: TRBV6-1; CDR3 DNA: TGTGCCAGCAGTGAGGGACTAGCGTCTAGCACAGATACGCAGTATTTT; CDR3 protein: CASSEGLASSTDTQYF
J gene: TRBJ1-6; clone size: NA; D gene: TRBD1; V gene: TRBV28; CDR3 DNA: TGTGCCAGCGTATCAGGGGGCAGTGGTAATTCACCCCTCCACTTT; CDR3 protein: CASVSGGSGNSPLHF
J gene: TRBJ2-7; clone size: many; D gene: TRBD1; V gene: TRBV27; CDR3 DNA: TGTGCCAGCAGTCCCACGGGACAGCTCTCCTACGAGCAGTACTTC; CDR3 protein: CASSPTGQLSYEQYF
J gene: TRBJ1-2; clone size: many; D gene: TRBD1; V gene: TRBV29-1; CDR3 DNA: TGCAGCGTTGGGGACAGTCAGAACTATGGCTACACCTTC; CDR3 protein: CSVGDSQNYGYTF
J gene: TRBJ1-1; clone size: NA; D gene: NA; V gene: TRBV7-9; CDR3 DNA: TGTGCCAGCAGCTTAGGTGCGGGAACTGAAGCTTTCTTT; CDR3 protein: CASSLGAGTEAFF
J gene: TRBJ2-7; clone size: many; D gene: NA; V gene: TRBV7-8; CDR3 DNA: TGTGCCAGCAGCTTAGGAGGCCAAGGGTCCTACGAGCAGTACTTC; CDR3 protein: CASSLGGQGSYEQYF
J gene: TRBJ1-5; clone size: NA; D gene: NA; V gene: TRBV19; CDR3 DNA: TGTGCCAGTTCCTTTTTTGGGGGGGGGGATCAGCCCCAGCATTTT; CDR3 protein: CASSFFGGGDQPQHF
J gene: TRBJ1-2; clone size: NA; D gene: TRBD1; V gene: TRBV6-5; CDR3 DNA: TGTGCCAGCAGTTATGACAGGGGGCCTTCGTTCTACACCTTC; CDR3 protein: CASSYDRGPSFYTF
J gene: TRBJ1-5; clone size: once; D gene: TRBD1; V gene: TRBV12-3/TRBV12-4; CDR3 DNA: TGTGCCAGCAGTTCGGGACAGAGCAATCAGCCCCAGCATTTT; CDR3 protein: CASSSGQSNQPQHF
J gene: TRBJ1-5; clone size: NA; D gene: TRBD1; V gene: TRBV10-3; CDR3 DNA: TGTGCCATCAGCCAGGGGGCCGTAGGCAGCAATCAGCCCCAGCATTTT; CDR3 protein: CAISQGAVGSNQPQHF
J gene: TRBJ1-2; clone size: NA; D gene: NA; V gene: TRBV6-9; CDR3 DNA: TGTGCCAGCAGTGATATGGCAGGGGAAACCTATGGCTACACCTTC; CDR3 protein: CASSDMAGETYGYTF
J gene: TRBJ2-7; clone size: NA; D gene: TRBD1; V gene: TRBV20-1; CDR3 DNA: TGCAGTGCCCAAAAACTCACAGGGGTCGGCTACGAGCAGTACTTC; CDR3 protein: CSAQKLTGVGYEQYF
J gene: TRBJ2-2; clone size: NA; D gene: TRBD1; V gene: TRBV24-1; CDR3 DNA: TGTGCCACCGGACAGGGGGCTGGCACCAGGGATCTGTTTTTT; CDR3 protein: CATGQGAGTRDLFF
J gene: TRBJ1-1; clone size: NA; D gene: TRBD1; V gene: TRBV29-1; CDR3 DNA: TGCAGCTCTCTGGACAGGAGCACTGAAGCTTTCTTT; CDR3 protein: CSSLDRSTEAFF
J gene: TRBJ2-1; clone size: NA; D gene: TRBD1; V gene: TRBV29-1; CDR3 DNA: TGCAGCGTTGACGGGGGGACAGGGTCCTACAATGAGCAGTTCTTC; CDR3 protein: CSVDGGTGSYNEQFF
J gene: TRBJ2-1; clone size: NA; D gene: TRBD1; V gene: TRBV29-1; CDR3 DNA: TGCAGCGTAACGACAGGGAACCCATACAATGAGCAGTTCTTC; CDR3 protein: CSVTTGNPYNEQFF
J gene: TRBJ1-6; clone size: NA; D gene: NA; V gene: TRBV7-2; CDR3 DNA: TGTGCCAGCAGCTTGGGACCCGGGACCCCTAATTCACCCCTCCACTTT; CDR3 protein: CASSLGPGTPNSPLHF
J gene: TRBJ2-5; clone size: many; D gene: NA; V gene: TRBV20-1; CDR3 DNA: TGCAGTGCTCCAAGACTTCCCTCGGGGGCGGGAGAGACCCAGTACTTC; CDR3 protein: CSAPRLPSGAGETQYF
J gene: TRBJ2-2; clone size: NA; D gene: NA; V gene: TRBV19; CDR3 DNA: TGTGCCAGTAGCGCAGGGGGGCCCGGGGAGCTGTTTTTT; CDR3 protein: CASSAGGPGELFF
J gene: TRBJ2-6; clone size: NA; D gene: NA; V gene: TRBV19; CDR3 DNA: TGTGCCAGTTCTGAGGGGTCCGGGGCCAACGTCCTGACTTTC; CDR3 protein: CASSEGSGANVLTF
J gene: TRBJ2-7; clone size: many; D gene: NA; V gene: TRBV7-9; CDR3 DNA: TGTGCCAGCAGCTTAATAAGGGCAGGGAATCAGGCCTACGAGCAGTACTTC; CDR3 protein: CASSLIRAGNQAYEQYF
J gene: TRBJ2-7; clone size: NA; D gene: TRBD1; V gene: TRBV3-1; CDR3 DNA: TGTGCCAGCAGCCCCTCTCATGGACAGGGGAGAAACTACGAGCAGTACTTC; CDR3 protein: CASSPSHGQGRNYEQYF
J gene: TRBJ2-1; clone size: NA; D gene: TRBD2; V gene: TRBV2; CDR3 DNA: TGTGCCAGCAGTGAATTTAGCGGGGGGGCCCGGGATGAGCAGTTCTTC; CDR3 protein: CASSEFSGGARDEQFF
J gene: TRBJ1-5; clone size: many; D gene: NA; V gene: TRBV6-2/TRBV6-3; CDR3 DNA: TGTGCCAGCAGATACAGCGGGGGCGCGAATCAGCCCCAGCATTTT; CDR3 protein: CASRYSGGANQPQHF
J gene: TRBJ1-6; clone size: NA; D gene: NA; V gene: TRBV7-2; CDR3 DNA: TGTGCCAGCAGCGTGCCTGGGCCGGGACATATGCCACCCCTCCACTTT; CDR3 protein: CASSVPGPGHMPPLHF
J gene: TRBJ1-1; clone size: NA; D gene: TRBD1; V gene: TRBV2; CDR3 DNA: TGTGCCAGCAGTGAAGTCACAGGGGCAGCGGCTGAAGCTTTCTTT; CDR3 protein: CASSEVTGAAAEAFF
J gene: TRBJ1-5; clone size: NA; D gene: NA; V gene: TRBV24-1; CDR3 DNA: TGTGCCAGGAGGACAGACCTCAATCAGCCCCAGCATTTT; CDR3 protein: CARRTDLNQPQHF
J gene: TRBJ1-4; clone size: many; D gene: NA; V gene: TRBV20-1; CDR3 DNA: TGCAGTGCTAGATCCAGGGGCGCACATGAAAAACTGTTTTTT; CDR3 protein: CSARSRGAHEKLFF
J gene: TRBJ1-5; clone size: medium-sized; D gene: NA; V gene: TRBV10-3; CDR3 DNA: TGTGCCATCAGTGAAAAGGGCAGTAACAATCAGCCCCAGCATTTT; CDR3 protein: CAISEKGSNNQPQHF
J gene: TRBJ1-4; clone size: NA; D gene: NA; V gene: TRBV15; CDR3 DNA: TGTGCCACCCAAACGGGGAGTGCAACTAATGAAAAACTGTTTTTT; CDR3 protein: CATQTGSATNEKLFF
J gene: TRBJ2-5; clone size: few; D gene: TRBD1; V gene: TRBV15; CDR3 DNA: TGTGCCACCAGCAGAACCCGGAGCAGGGGGGAGACCCAGTACTTC; CDR3 protein: CATSRTRSRGETQYF
J gene: TRBJ1-6; clone size: few; D gene: NA; V gene: TRBV11-3; CDR3 DNA: TGTGCCAGCAGCTTAGCGATAGGCACCAATTCACCCCTCCACTTT; CDR3 protein: CASSLAIGTNSPLHF
J gene: TRBJ2-2; clone size: NA; D gene: NA; V gene: TRBV20-1; CDR3 DNA: TGCAGTGCTTCAGATCAGACCCGTTTGACCGGGGAGCTGTTTTTT; CDR3 protein: CSASDQTRLTGELFF
J gene: TRBJ2-7; clone size: NA; D gene: NA; V gene: TRBV15; CDR3 DNA: TGTGCCACCAGCAGAGACAAGGGTCCCTACGAGCAGTACTTC; CDR3 protein: CATSRDKGPYEQYF
J gene: TRBJ1-6; clone size: NA; D gene: NA; V gene: TRBV19; CDR3 DNA: TGTGCCAGTAGTACCAGAAACGCCCGAGGGAATTCACCCCTCCACTTT; CDR3 protein: CASSTRNARGNSPLHF
J gene: TRBJ2-7; clone size: NA; D gene: NA; V gene: TRBV25-1; CDR3 DNA: TGTGCCAGCAGCCTACAGGGTTCAAACGAGCAGTACTTC; CDR3 protein: CASSLQGSNEQYF
J gene: TRBJ2-6; clone size: NA; D gene: TRBD1; V gene: TRBV13; CDR3 DNA: TGTGCCAGCAGACGTTCGGGACAGGGGGAATCTGGGGCCAACGTCCTGACTTTC; CDR3 protein: CASRRSGQGESGANVLTF
J gene: TRBJ1-5; clone size: many; D gene: TRBD1; V gene: TRBV2; CDR3 DNA: TGTGCCAGCAGTGACCAGGGACAGGGGAATCAGCCCCAGCATTTT; CDR3 protein: CASSDQGQGNQPQHF
J gene: TRBJ2-7; clone size: NA; D gene: TRBD1; V gene: TRBV24-1; CDR3 DNA: TGTGCCACCAGCGGGACAGGGGACGAGCAGTACTTC; CDR3 protein: CATSGTGDEQYF
J gene: TRBJ2-3; clone size: NA; D gene: NA; V gene: TRBV9; CDR3 DNA: TGTGCCAGCAGCGCGGGGCCCCAGGGGACGTGGTATTTT; CDR3 protein: CASSAGPQGTWYF
J gene: TRBJ2-3; clone size: NA; D gene: TRBD1; V gene: TRBV7-9; CDR3 DNA: TGTGCCAGCAGCTTGGAAGGGACAGGGATGGCAGATACGCAGTATTTT; CDR3 protein: CASSLEGTGMADTQYF
J gene: TRBJ2-5; clone size: NA; D gene: NA; V gene: TRBV7-2; CDR3 DNA: TGTGCCAGCAGCTTAGGAGCCACGATCCAAGAGACCCAGTACTTC; CDR3 protein: CASSLGATIQETQYF
J gene: TRBJ2-7; clone size: NA; D gene: TRBD2; V gene: TRBV19; CDR3 DNA: TGTGCCAGTAGCGCGACTAGCGGGAGCGGCGAGCAGTACTTC; CDR3 protein: CASSATSGSGEQYF
J gene: TRBJ2-3; clone size: many; D gene: NA; V gene: TRBV7-2; CDR3 DNA: TGTGCCAGCAGCTTTAGCCCCCTCGGTGGCGATACGCAGTATTTT; CDR3 protein: CASSFSPLGGDTQYF